The present T cell receptor beta chain was sequenced within a study of blood T cell repertoires in COVID-19. Study-wide context: From T cells, B-cell-depleted T cells, or PBMCs came the material, which was cDNA or gDNA.

Repertoires were generated with immunoSEQ multiplex PCR, while TCRdb's copy carries only in-frame clones and drops some. The sample yields over 300,000 clones, 80% to 90% seen once. V was pared by 3 bases and J by 7 bases, with 10 bases between. Germline V gene data show CDR1 as LGHDT and CDR2 as YNNKEL (reference sequence). This CDR3 comprises 13 residues. The table lists this clone with a few counts. Each recovered donor of Cohort 3 presented with two negative PCRs, clearance, or symptom resolution. The TCR originated in a man aged 25 to 40 who had recovered from COVID-19. Specimen: PBMCs or T cells enriched from blood (not recorded which). The chain employs TRBV3-1 (or the pseudogene TRBV3-2) and TRBJ1-3; D ambiguous. CDR3 residues: CASSQSDSNTIYF. The DNA of the CDR3 is TGTGCCAGCAGCCAGAGCGACTCGAACACCATATATTTT.